The rows below give T cell receptor beta chains drawn from one sample of a study of blood T cells in healthy people across ages. One entry per CDR3 protein results from TCRdb running MiXCR on the 5' RACE reads. This sample has 750,000 to 850,000 distinct CDR3 sequences, with around a quarter found just once. The same sample was also used in a study of T cells of mothers and their children.

Sequences were obtained from blood. The receptors were sampled from a boy aged 5 to 17 in good health. Each CDR3 is given with its conserved first and last residue. A D gene is named only where the DNA matches it firmly. Size is omitted from some rows. Given values are once, few, many or a class for expanded clones.

- TRBJ2-4 TRBV19 - CASSIGPSKNIQYF TGTGCCAGTAGTATAGGACCTAGCAAAAACATTCAGTACTTC
- TRBJ2-1 TRBV11-2 - CASSPPTHYGEFF TGTGCCAGCAGCCCTCCGACTCATTACGGGGAGTTCTTC
many TRBJ2-5 TRBV7-2 - CASSRRGETQYF TGTGCCAGCAGCCGTCGGGGGGAGACCCAGTACTTC
- TRBJ1-1 TRBV5-4 - CASSLDGEANTEAFF TGTGCCAGCAGCTTGGATGGTGAGGCGAACACTGAAGCTTTCTTT
few TRBJ2-3 TRBV10-3 TRBD2 CAISDGTSETDTQYF TGTGCCATCAGTGACGGGACTAGCGAGACAGATACGCAGTATTTT
- TRBJ1-4 TRBV4-3 - CASSQDAGSTNEKLFF TGCGCCAGCAGCCAAGATGCGGGGTCAACTAATGAAAAACTGTTTTTT
- TRBJ1-6 TRBV27 - CSSSWGIGNSPLHF TGTTCCAGCAGTTGGGGGATTGGTAATTCACCCCTCCACTTT
once TRBJ2-6 TRBV20-1 TRBD2 CSAEAGGSGANVLTF TGCAGTGCTGAAGCGGGGGGCTCTGGGGCCAACGTCCTGACTTTC
once TRBJ2-7 TRBV29-1 TRBD1 CSVEEQGRYEQYF TGCAGCGTTGAAGAACAGGGGCGCTACGAGCAGTACTTC
- TRBJ2-2 TRBV29-1 TRBD1 CSVVGGQGHTGELFF TGCAGCGTTGTGGGGGGACAGGGTCACACCGGGGAGCTGTTTTTT
few TRBJ2-2 TRBV6-5 - CASRYINTGELFF TGTGCCAGCAGATACATAAACACCGGGGAGCTGTTTTTT
few TRBJ2-2 TRBV5-1 TRBD1 CASSDGTGVIGELFF TGCGCCAGCAGCGATGGGACAGGGGTTATCGGGGAGCTGTTTTTT
- TRBJ2-5 TRBV20-1 TRBD2 CSAVTSGGVRETQYF TGCAGTGCTGTGACTAGCGGGGGGGTTCGAGAGACCCAGTACTTC
few TRBJ2-3 TRBV28 TRBD2 CASSSTSVGTYTQYF TGTGCCAGCAGTTCGACTAGCGTCGGGACCTATACGCAGTATTTT
few TRBJ2-1 TRBV5-1 - CASSLGVREKVNNEQFF TGCGCCAGCAGCTTGGGCGTCCGGGAGAAGGTGAACAATGAGCAGTTCTTC
- TRBJ2-7 TRBV28 - CASSRIVRGSYEQYF TGTGCCAGCAGCAGGATCGTGCGGGGCTCCTACGAGCAGTACTTC
- TRBJ2-3 TRBV28 - CASSHRSFRGITDTQYF TGTGCCAGCAGTCACCGATCATTTAGAGGGATAACAGATACGCAGTATTTT
- TRBJ2-7 TRBV4-3 - CASSAAAGAAYEQYF TGCGCCAGCAGCGCCGCTGCGGGGGCGGCCTACGAGCAGTACTTC
few TRBJ2-6 TRBV6-2/TRBV6-3 - CASSYVGPGSGANVLTF TGTGCCAGCAGTTACGTGGGGCCAGGGTCTGGGGCCAACGTCCTGACTTTC
- TRBJ1-1 TRBV29-1 - CSVVWGANTEAFF TGCAGCGTTGTATGGGGGGCTAACACTGAAGCTTTCTTT
- TRBJ2-1 TRBV28 TRBD2 CASIESGAGEQFF TGTGCCAGCATTGAAAGCGGGGCCGGTGAGCAGTTCTTC
few TRBJ1-1 TRBV5-1 TRBD1 CASSPKQGLDTEAFF TGCGCCAGCAGCCCCAAACAGGGGCTGGACACTGAAGCTTTCTTT